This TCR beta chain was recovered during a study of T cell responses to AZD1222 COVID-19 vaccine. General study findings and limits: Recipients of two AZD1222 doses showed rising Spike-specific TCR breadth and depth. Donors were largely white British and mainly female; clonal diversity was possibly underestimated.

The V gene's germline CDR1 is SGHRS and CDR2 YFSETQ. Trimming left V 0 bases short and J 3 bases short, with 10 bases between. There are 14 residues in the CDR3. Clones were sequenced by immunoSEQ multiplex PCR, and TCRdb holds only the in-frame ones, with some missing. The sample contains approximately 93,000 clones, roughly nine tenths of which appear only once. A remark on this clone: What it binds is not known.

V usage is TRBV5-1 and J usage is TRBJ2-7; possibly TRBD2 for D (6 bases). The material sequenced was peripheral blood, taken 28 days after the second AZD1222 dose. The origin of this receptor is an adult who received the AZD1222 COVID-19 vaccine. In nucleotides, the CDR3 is TGCGCCAGCAGCTTGGCCTCGGGAGACTACGAGCAGTACTTC. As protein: CASSLASGDYEQYF.